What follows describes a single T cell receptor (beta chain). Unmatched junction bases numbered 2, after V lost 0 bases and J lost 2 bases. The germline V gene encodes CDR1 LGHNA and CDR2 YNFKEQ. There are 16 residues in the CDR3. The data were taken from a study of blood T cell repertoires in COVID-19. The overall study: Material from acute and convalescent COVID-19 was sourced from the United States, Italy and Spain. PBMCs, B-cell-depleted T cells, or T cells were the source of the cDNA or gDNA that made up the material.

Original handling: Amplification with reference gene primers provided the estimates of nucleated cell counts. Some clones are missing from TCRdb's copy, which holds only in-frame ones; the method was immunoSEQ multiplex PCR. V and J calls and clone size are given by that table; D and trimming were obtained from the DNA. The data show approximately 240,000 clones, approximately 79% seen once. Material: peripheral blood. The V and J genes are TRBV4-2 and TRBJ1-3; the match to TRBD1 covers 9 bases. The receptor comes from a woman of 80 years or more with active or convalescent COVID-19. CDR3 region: CASSQDGTGTGNTIYF. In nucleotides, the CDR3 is TGTGCCAGCAGCCAAGATGGGACAGGGACTGGAAACACCATATATTTT.